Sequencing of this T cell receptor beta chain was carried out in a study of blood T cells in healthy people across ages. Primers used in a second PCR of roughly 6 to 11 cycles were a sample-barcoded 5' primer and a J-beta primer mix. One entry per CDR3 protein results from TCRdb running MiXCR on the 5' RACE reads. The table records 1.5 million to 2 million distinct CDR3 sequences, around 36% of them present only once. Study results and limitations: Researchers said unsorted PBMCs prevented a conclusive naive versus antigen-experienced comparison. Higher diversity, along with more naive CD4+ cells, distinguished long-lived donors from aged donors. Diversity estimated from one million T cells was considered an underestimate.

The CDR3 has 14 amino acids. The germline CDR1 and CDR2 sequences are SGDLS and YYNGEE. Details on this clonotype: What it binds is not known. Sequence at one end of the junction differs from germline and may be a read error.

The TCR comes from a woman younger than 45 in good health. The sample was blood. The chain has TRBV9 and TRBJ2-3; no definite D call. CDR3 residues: CANSVDGDTDTQYF. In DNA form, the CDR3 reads TGTGCCAACAGCGTAGATGGAGACACAGATACGCAGTATTTT. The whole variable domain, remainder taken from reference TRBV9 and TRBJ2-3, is DSGVTQTPKHLITATGQRVTLRCSPRSGDLSVYWYQQSLDQGLQFLIQYYNGEERAKGNILERFSAQQFPDLHSELNLSSLELGDSALYFCANSVDGDTDTQYFGPGTRLTVL.